The clone carrying this T cell receptor beta chain was picked up many times. Its specificity is unknown. From the germline J gene comes the end of the CDR3, since the read stops 3 residues before it. The protocol was immunoSEQ multiplex PCR, while the TCRdb copy is restricted to in-frame clones and leaves out a portion. This sample has tens of thousands of clones, each found more than once. J gave up 3 bases and V 3 bases, and 9 bases lay outside the gene matches. This CDR3 is built from 17 residues. CDR1 MGHRA and CDR2 YSYEKL come from the germline V gene. These data come from a study of T cell clonality in common variable immunodeficiency. Study results and limitations: TCRbeta clonality was increased in CVID versus healthy controls. Fewer TCRbeta clones were shared among CVID subjects than controls.

This sequence joins TRBV4-1 and TRBJ2-1, with TRBD2 matching 9 bases. The clonotype originates from a person aged 18-70 years in good health. The sequencing sample was made of peripheral blood mononuclear cells. Incomplete CDR3 DNA: TGCGCCAGCAGCCAGAGGGCTAGCGGGGCTTTCTACAATGAG. Translated, it gives CASSQRASGAFYNE. Given in full, the CDR3 is CASSQRASGAFYNEQFF.